This T cell receptor (beta chain) comes out of a study of radiation and T cells in renal cell carcinoma. General study findings and limits: Dominant CDR3 motifs occupied more repertoire in irradiated than control tumors.

This table comes from immunoSEQ multiplex PCR, and its TCRdb copy is limited to in-frame clones, with some not included. The sample has fewer than 6,500 clones, 68% seen once. Treatment specified: treatment-naive control, cytoreductive nephrectomy. Control tumor donors were a handful of females and 11 males, median age 57 years. CDR1 and CDR2 from the germline V gene are SQVTM and ANQGSEA. The CDR3 is 13 amino acids. Trimming stripped 4 bases from V and 3 bases from J, with 12 bases between. To note about this clone: Antigen: not known.

This TCR was recovered from a human donor with renal cell carcinoma. Sequencing used tumor tissue, obtained from a patient whose treatment was nephrectomy without radiotherapy. The rearrangement uses TRBV29-1 and TRBJ1-1, with D hard to call. This CDR3 is CSVARTWDTEAFF. In nucleotides, the CDR3 is TGCAGCGTTGCTCGAACATGGGACACTGAAGCTTTCTTT.